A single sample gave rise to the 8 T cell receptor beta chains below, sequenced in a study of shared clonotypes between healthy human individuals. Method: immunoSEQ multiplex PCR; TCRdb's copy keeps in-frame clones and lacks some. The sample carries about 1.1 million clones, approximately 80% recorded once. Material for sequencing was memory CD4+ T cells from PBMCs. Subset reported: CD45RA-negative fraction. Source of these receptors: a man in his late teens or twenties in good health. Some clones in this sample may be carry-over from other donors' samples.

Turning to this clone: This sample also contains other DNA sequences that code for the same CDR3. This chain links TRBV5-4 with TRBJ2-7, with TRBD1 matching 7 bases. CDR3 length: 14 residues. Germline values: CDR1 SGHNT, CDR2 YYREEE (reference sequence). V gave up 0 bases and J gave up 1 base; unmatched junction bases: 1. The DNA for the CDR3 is TGTGCCAGCAGCTTGGGCAGGGGGTCCTACGAGCAGTACTTC. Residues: CASSLGRGSYEQYF. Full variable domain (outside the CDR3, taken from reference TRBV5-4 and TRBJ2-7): ETGVTQSPTHLIKTRGQQVTLRCSSQSGHNTVSWYQQALGQGPQFIFQYYREEENGRGNFPPRFSGLQFPNYSSELNVNALELDDSALYLCASSLGRGSYEQYFGPGTRLTVT.

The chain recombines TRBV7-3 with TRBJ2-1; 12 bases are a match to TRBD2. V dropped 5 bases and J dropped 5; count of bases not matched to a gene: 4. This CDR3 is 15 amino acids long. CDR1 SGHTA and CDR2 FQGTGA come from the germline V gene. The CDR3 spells CASSPRLAGDNEQFF. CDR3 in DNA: TGTGCCAGCAGCCCTCGACTAGCGGGAGACAATGAGCAGTTCTTC.

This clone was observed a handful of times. CDR3 sequence: CASSLGAPTQQFF. As DNA, the CDR3 is TGTGCCAGCAGCTTAGGGGCCCCTACTCAGCAGTTCTTC. The chain combines TRBV7-2 with TRBJ2-1; D gene unclear. Trimming left V 1 base short and J 11 bases short, with 12 bases between. Germline V gene lookup returns CDR1 SGHTA and CDR2 FQGNSA. The CDR3 extends over 13 amino acids.

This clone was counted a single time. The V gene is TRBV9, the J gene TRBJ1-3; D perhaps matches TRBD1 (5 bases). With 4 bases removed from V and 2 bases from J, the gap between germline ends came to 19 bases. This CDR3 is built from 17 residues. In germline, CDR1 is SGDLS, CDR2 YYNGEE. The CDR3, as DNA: TGTGCCAGCAGCTTCCAAGGGACGGTGGAAACTGGAAACACCATATATTTT. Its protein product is CASSFQGTVETGNTIYF.

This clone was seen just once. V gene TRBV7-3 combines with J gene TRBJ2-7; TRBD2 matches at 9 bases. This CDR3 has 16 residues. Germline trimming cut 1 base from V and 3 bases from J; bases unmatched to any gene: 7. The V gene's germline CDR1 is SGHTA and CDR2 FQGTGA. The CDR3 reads CASSLMAGGKFYEQYF. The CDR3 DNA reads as TGTGCCAGCAGCTTAATGGCGGGAGGGAAATTCTACGAGCAGTACTTC. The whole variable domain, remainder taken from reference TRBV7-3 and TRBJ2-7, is GAGVSQTPSNKVTEKGKYVELRCDPISGHTALYWYRQSLGQGPEFLIYFQGTGAADDSGLPNDRFFAVRPEGSVSTLKIQRTERGDSAVYLCASSLMAGGKFYEQYFGPGTRLTVT.

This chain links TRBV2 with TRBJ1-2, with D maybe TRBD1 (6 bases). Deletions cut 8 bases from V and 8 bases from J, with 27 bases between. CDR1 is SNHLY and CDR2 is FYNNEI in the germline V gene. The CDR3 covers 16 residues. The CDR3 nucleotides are TGTGCCAGCCGGGAGGGGACGCAAAGGGGGTATCAAGGCTACACCTTC. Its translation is CASREGTQRGYQGYTF.

CDR3 sequence (DNA): TGTGCCAGTAGTATAGCGGGCGGGAGCGCCGGGGAGCTGTTTTTT. It yields the protein CASSIAGGSAGELFF. This chain uses TRBV19 with TRBJ2-2, with 7 bases aligning to TRBD2. CDR1 and CDR2 (germline): LNHDA, SQIVND (reference sequence). V lost 1 base to trimming and J lost 6 bases; unmatched junction nucleotides: 5. The CDR3 runs to 15 residues.

CDR3 nucleotides: TGTGCCAGCAGCCCCCAGGACAGCGCTGATACGCAGTATTTT. It codes for CASSPQDSADTQYF. The rearrangement joins TRBV6-5 to TRBJ2-3, with D perhaps TRBD1 (6 bases). The germline V gene encodes CDR1 MNHEY and CDR2 SVGAGI. The CDR3 is 14 residues long. The V end was cut by 6 bases, the J end by 6 bases, with 16 bases between.